The sequence of this T cell receptor beta chain was determined in a study of cytomegalovirus exposure and HLA in healthy donors. Losses at the gene ends were 1 base for V and 3 bases for J; bases not matched to a gene: 3. CDR3 length equals 16 residues. Germline loops: CDR1 SGHRS, CDR2 YFSETQ. Using immunoSEQ multiplex PCR, the repertoire was profiled, and TCRdb retains in-frame clones only, with some absent. The sample has 55,000 to 80,000 clones; approximately 94% are singletons. Overall study results and limits: The classifier reportedly diagnosed cytomegalovirus status with high specificity and sensitivity.

With regard to this clone: Antigen: not known.

This sequence was found in a man between 18 and 29 years old in good health and CMV-seropositive. The sequencing input was PBMCs. The rearrangement uses TRBV5-1 and TRBJ2-2; 10 bases align to TRBD2. CDR3 in amino acids: CASSLTSGVDTGELFF. CDR3 coding DNA: TGCGCCAGCAGCTTGACTAGCGGGGTAGACACCGGGGAGCTGTTTTTT. Looking up the rest from reference TRBV5-1 and TRBJ2-2 gives the full variable domain: KAGVTQTPRYLIKTRGQQVTLSCSPISGHRSVSWYQQTPGQGLQFLFEYFSETQRNKGNFPGRFSGRQFSNSRSEMNVSTLELGDSALYLCASSLTSGVDTGELFFGEGSRLTVL.